This passage covers 17 T cell receptor beta chains from one sample sequenced in a study of T cells in Graves' hyperthyroidism and ophthalmopathy (dated by TCRdb to the late 2010s). Library method: multiplex PCR. The reads were generated on an Illumina HiSeq 2000. The TCR beta CDR3 regions were amplified from RNA transcripts. For the first round of RT-PCR on the TCR CDR3, the HTBI primer set was used together with the Qiagen OneStep RT-PCR kit. TCRdb trimmed the raw reads at Q25, called clones with MiXCR and kept productive beta chains. Merged by CDR3 protein, the rows form single entries marked with the most common genes and DNA. The table for this sample lists about 570,000 distinct CDR3 sequences; 46% of them were counted only once. 19% of the sample belongs to the ten largest clones. Sequencing input: peripheral blood or thyroid tissue (not recorded which). These receptors all stem from an adult woman with Graves' disease, either hyperthyroidism or ophthalmopathy (not recorded which).

This clonotype was counted many times. The rearrangement uses TRBV28 and TRBJ1-1; D is perhaps TRBD1 (6 bases). The CDR3 covers 14 residues. V lost 7 bases to trimming and J lost 1 base, with 13 bases between them. The germline CDR1 and CDR2 sequences are MDHEN and SYDVKM. The CDR3 reads CASTVQGTNTEAFF. The CDR3 bases are TGTGCCAGCACCGTACAGGGCACGAACACTGAAGCTTTCTTT.

This clonotype was detected many times. The chain recombines TRBV6-5 with TRBJ2-5; D remains ambiguous. CDR3 length equals 13 residues. Germline CDR1 reads MNHEY; CDR2 reads SVGAGI. V lost 8 bases and J lost 5, with 15 bases in between. The CDR3 sequence is CASGDRARETQYF. The CDR3 region has the DNA TGTGCCAGCGGAGACCGGGCGCGGGAGACCCAGTACTTC.

At least ten counts were recorded for this clonotype. The genes are TRBV11-2 and TRBJ1-1; tentative D call: TRBD1 (5 bases). CDR1 and CDR2 (germline): SGHAT, FQNNGV. V was shortened by 3 bases and J by 2 bases, with 19 bases between the two germline ends. The CDR3 consists of 17 residues. The DNA for the CDR3 is TGTGCCAGCAGCTTTTCCGGGACTCCGAGAATAAACACTGAAGCTTTCTTT. It translates to CASSFSGTPRINTEAFF.

This clonotype was seen ten or more times. The rearrangement joins TRBV6-6 to TRBJ1-1; D gene uncertain. Germline-derived CDR1 and CDR2 are MNHNY and SVGAGI (reference sequence). The CDR3 is 16 residues long. V shed 2 bases and J shed 5 bases, with 18 bases lying between them. CDR3 in DNA: TGTGCCAGCAGTTACGTTTGGTCATGGGTCGCTACTGAAGCTTTCTTT. As protein: CASSYVWSWVATEAFF.

The chain joins TRBV2 to TRBJ2-7, with 16 nucleotides matching TRBD2. This CDR3 region has 17 residues. Germline-derived CDR1 and CDR2 are SNHLY and FYNNEI. The ends lost 4 bases at V and 1 base at J; junction bases unmatched: 4. The chain's CDR3 is CASSAGTSGRESYEQYF. CDR3 nucleotides: TGTGCCAGCAGTGCGGGGACTAGCGGGAGGGAATCCTACGAGCAGTACTTC.

The chain recombines TRBV10-3 with TRBJ1-2; D is possibly TRBD1 (6 bases). CDR1 and CDR2 (germline): ENHRY, SYGVKD. Trimming removed 1 base at V and 3 bases at J, with 12 bases between. The CDR3 is 15 amino acids. The chain's CDR3 is CAISEFLQGHYGYTF. The CDR3 coding sequence is TGTGCCATCAGTGAGTTTCTACAGGGCCACTATGGCTACACCTTC.

The J gene is TRBJ2-7, the V gene TRBV20-1; 11 bases are a match to TRBD2. This CDR3 is built from 14 residues. Germline assignment: CDR1 DFQATT and CDR2 SNEGSKA (reference sequence). The trim removed 4 bases at V and 2 bases at J, leaving 4 bases unmatched. The CDR3 region is CSAIGLAGTYEQYF. The DNA of the CDR3 is TGCAGTGCTATTGGACTAGCGGGTACCTACGAGCAGTACTTC.

The chain employs TRBV6-6 and TRBJ2-3; unclear D gene. The germline CDR1 and CDR2 sequences are MNHNY and SVGAGI (reference sequence). The CDR3 has 13 amino acids. V lost 7 bases and J lost 1, with 9 bases in between. CDR3 in amino acids: CASISRGTDTQYF. The CDR3 bases are TGTGCCAGCATTTCCCGGGGCACAGATACGCAGTATTTT.

This rearrangement joins TRBV7-8 to TRBJ2-7; D gene uncertain. The length of the CDR3 is 14 residues. Trimming took off 6 bases at V and 0 bases at J, with 12 bases between the two ends. Per the germline V gene, CDR1 is SGHVS and CDR2 is FQNEAQ. CDR3 DNA sequence: TGTGCCAGCAGTTCCCCTACGCGCTCCTACGAGCAGTACTTC. Its translation is CASSSPTRSYEQYF.

This clonotype was detected ten times or more. The rearrangement joins TRBV7-9 to TRBJ1-2, with D unresolved. Trimming shortened V by 1 base and J by 8 bases, and 14 bases separated the two germline ends. This CDR3 is built from 14 residues. Germline CDR1 reads SEHNR; CDR2 reads FQNEAQ (reference sequence). The CDR3 region has the DNA TGTGCCAGCAGCTTAGGGCGGGTCCGCTGGGGCTACACCTTC. Protein product: CASSLGRVRWGYTF.

This clonotype appeared many times. The chain joins TRBV20-1 to TRBJ1-4; a weak D match, TRBD1 (5 bases). Per the germline V gene, CDR1 is DFQATT and CDR2 is SNEGSKA (reference sequence). The CDR3 spans 13 residues. Trimming stripped 6 bases from V and 3 bases from J, with 11 bases between. CDR3 coding DNA: TGCAGTGCGGACCTAGGGGCTAATGAAAAACTGTTTTTT. Translating gives CSADLGANEKLFF.

The sample holds many counts of this clonotype. V usage is TRBV4-1 and J usage is TRBJ2-7, with 7 nucleotides matching TRBD1. The CDR3 runs 14 residues. Losses at the gene ends were 2 bases for V and 5 bases for J; bases not matched to a gene: 6. Germline V gene lookup returns CDR1 MGHRA and CDR2 YSYEKL. The CDR3 is CASSQPGQFHEQYF. CDR3 DNA sequence: TGCGCCAGCAGCCAACCGGGACAGTTCCACGAGCAGTACTTC.

This clonotype was seen ten or more times. V gene TRBV5-1 combines with J gene TRBJ1-3; D is perhaps TRBD1 (6 bases). Per the germline V gene, CDR1 is SGHRS and CDR2 is YFSETQ. V lost 4 bases and J lost 3, with 17 bases in between. The CDR3 has 16 amino acids. CDR3 DNA sequence: TGCGCCAGCAGCAACCAGGGGCGAGGAAATGGAAACACCATATATTTT. Protein product: CASSNQGRGNGNTIYF.

This clonotype was recorded many times. The chain combines TRBV5-1 with TRBJ1-2; D might be TRBD1 (5 bases). Germline assignment: CDR1 SGHRS and CDR2 YFSETQ. Trimming left V 4 bases short and J 10 bases short, with 17 bases between. The CDR3 extends over 13 amino acids. CDR3 amino acids: CASSILQDIDYTF. The CDR3 nucleotides read TGCGCCAGCAGCATTCTACAGGATATCGACTACACCTTC.

This clonotype showed up just a few times. J is TRBJ1-4 and V is TRBV2, with 8 bases lining up with TRBD1. Trimming took 5 bases from V and 8 from J; bases not matched to a gene: 7. CDR3 length: 14 amino acids. The V gene's germline CDR1 is SNHLY and CDR2 FYNNEI. CDR3 region: CASSPTGVGEKLFF. Here the CDR3 DNA reads TGTGCCAGCAGTCCGACAGGGGTTGGGGAAAAACTGTTTTTT.

The genes are TRBV5-1 and TRBJ1-4; D is uncertain. V was trimmed by 4 bases and J by 12 bases, leaving 10 bases between them. The CDR3 has 11 amino acids. The germline V gene has CDR1 SGHRS and CDR2 YFSETQ. CDR3 bases: TGCGCCAGCAGCGACACCGGACAACTGTTTTTT. Its translation: CASSDTGQLFF.

In its sample, this clonotype was seen many times. The chain carries TRBV5-1 and TRBJ2-7; 7 nucleotides line up with TRBD1. V lost 2 bases to trimming and J lost 4 bases; unmatched junction nucleotides: 6. Per germline, CDR1 SGHRS and CDR2 YFSETQ. The length of the CDR3 is 14 residues. The CDR3 DNA is TGCGCCAGCAGCTTCACAGGGGCAGCGTACGAGCAGTACTTC. This codes for CASSFTGAAYEQYF.